This entry features one TCR beta chain sequence. This sample is drawn from a study of blood T cell repertoires in COVID-19. In the study overall: From T cells, B-cell-depleted T cells, or PBMCs came the material, which was cDNA or gDNA.

Authors' processing steps: Amplified reference gene primers provided the basis for estimating nucleated cell counts. TCRdb keeps only in-frame clones here, not all; method: immunoSEQ multiplex PCR. That table supplies the V and J calls and clone size; D and trimming were determined from the DNA. The repertoire has 81,000 or so clones, more than 80% of them found once; the top ten carry 10% to 15%. The sequenced sample consisted of peripheral blood. This TCR came from a human donor in a cohort sampled during active COVID-19.

The CDR3 bases are TGTGCCAGCAGCACTAGACCCCTGAACACTGAAGCTTTCTTT. Translating gives CASSTRPLNTEAFF. The chain employs TRBV7-2 and TRBJ1-1; D is ambiguous. Trimming cost V 5 bases and J 0 bases, with 10 bases left between them. This CDR3 contains 14 residues. CDR1 SGHTA and CDR2 FQGNSA come from the germline V gene.